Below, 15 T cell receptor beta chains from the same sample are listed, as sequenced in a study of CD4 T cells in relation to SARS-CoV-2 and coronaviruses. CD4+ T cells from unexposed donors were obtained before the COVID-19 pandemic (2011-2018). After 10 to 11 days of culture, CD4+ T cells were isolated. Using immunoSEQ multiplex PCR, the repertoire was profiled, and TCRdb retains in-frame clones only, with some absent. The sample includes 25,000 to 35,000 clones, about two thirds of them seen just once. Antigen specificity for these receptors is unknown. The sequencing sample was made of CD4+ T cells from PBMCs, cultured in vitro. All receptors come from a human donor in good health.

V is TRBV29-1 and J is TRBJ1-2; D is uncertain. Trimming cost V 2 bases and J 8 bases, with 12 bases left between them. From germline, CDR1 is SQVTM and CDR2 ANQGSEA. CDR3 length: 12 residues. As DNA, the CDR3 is TGCAGCGTTGAACTGGCCGGTGGGGGCTACACCTTC. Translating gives CSVELAGGGYTF.

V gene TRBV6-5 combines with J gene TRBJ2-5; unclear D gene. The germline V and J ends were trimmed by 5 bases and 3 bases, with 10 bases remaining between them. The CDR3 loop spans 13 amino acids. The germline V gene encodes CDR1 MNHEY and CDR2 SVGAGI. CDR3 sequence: CASSPGREETQYF. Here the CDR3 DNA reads TGTGCCAGCAGTCCCGGACGAGAAGAGACCCAGTACTTC.

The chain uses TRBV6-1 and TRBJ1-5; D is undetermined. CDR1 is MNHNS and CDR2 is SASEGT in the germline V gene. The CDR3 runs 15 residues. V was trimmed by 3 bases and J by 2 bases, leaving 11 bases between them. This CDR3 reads CASSESVLGNQPQHF. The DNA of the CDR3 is TGTGCCAGCAGTGAGTCGGTCTTGGGCAATCAGCCCCAGCATTTT.

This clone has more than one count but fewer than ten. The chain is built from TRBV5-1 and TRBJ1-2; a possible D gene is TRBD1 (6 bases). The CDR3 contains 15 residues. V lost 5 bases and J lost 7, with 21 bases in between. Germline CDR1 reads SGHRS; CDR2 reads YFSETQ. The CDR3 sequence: CASSVGGATGIGYTF. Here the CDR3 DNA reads TGCGCCAGCAGTGTTGGGGGAGCCACAGGGATTGGCTACACCTTC.

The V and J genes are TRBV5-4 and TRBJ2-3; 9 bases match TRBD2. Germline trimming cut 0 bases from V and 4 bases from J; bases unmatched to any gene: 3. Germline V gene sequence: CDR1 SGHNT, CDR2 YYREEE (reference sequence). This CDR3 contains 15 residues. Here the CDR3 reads CASSLGGRAADTQYF. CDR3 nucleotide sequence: TGTGCCAGCAGCTTGGGCGGGAGGGCGGCAGATACGCAGTATTTT.

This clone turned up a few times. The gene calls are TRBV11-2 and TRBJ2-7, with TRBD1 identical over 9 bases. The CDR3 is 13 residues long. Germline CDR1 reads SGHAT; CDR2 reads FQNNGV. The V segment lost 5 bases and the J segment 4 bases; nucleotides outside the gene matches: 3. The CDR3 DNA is TGTGCCAGCAGCACGGGGACAGGGTACGAGCAGTACTTC. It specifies CASSTGTGYEQYF.

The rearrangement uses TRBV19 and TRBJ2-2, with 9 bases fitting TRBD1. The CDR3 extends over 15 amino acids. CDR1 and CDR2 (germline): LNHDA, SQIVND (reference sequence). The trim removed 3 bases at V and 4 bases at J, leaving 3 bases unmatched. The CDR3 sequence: CASSIRDRATGELFF. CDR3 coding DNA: TGTGCCAGTAGTATTAGGGACAGGGCCACCGGGGAGCTGTTTTTT.

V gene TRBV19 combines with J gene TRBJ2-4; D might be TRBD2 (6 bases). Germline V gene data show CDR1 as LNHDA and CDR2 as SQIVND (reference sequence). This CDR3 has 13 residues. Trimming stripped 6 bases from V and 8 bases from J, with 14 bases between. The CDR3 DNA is TGTGCCAGTAGCCGACTAGAGTTACACATTCAGTACTTC. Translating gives CASSRLELHIQYF.

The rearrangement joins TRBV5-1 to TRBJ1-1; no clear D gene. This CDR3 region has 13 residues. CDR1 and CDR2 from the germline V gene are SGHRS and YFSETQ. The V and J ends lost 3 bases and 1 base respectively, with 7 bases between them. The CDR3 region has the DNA TGCGCCAGCAGCTCACAGTCGAACACTGAAGCTTTCTTT. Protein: CASSSQSNTEAFF.

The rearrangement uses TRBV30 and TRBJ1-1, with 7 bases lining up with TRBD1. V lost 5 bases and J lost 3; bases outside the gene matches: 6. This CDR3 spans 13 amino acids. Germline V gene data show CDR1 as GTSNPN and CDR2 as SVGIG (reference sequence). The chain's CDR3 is CAWSRGFHTEAFF. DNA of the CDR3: TGTGCCTGGTCCAGGGGGTTTCACACTGAAGCTTTCTTT. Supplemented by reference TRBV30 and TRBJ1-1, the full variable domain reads SQTIHQWPATLVQPVGSPLSLECTVEGTSNPNLYWYRQAAGRGLQLLFYSVGIGQISSEVPQNLSASRPQDRQFILSSKKLLLSDSGFYLCAWSRGFHTEAFFGQGTRLTVV.

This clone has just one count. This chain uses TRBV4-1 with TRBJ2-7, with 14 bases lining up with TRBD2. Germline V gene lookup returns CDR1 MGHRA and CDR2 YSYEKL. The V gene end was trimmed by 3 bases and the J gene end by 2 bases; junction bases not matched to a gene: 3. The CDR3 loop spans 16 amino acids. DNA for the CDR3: TGCGCCAGCAGCCAGACTAGCGGGAGGGCCACCTACGAGCAGTACTTC. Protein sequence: CASSQTSGRATYEQYF.

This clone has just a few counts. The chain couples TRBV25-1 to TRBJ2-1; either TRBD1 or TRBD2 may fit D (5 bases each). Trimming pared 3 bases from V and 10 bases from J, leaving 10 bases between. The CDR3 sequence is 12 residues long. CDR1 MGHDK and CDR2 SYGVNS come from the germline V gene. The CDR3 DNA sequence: TGTGCCAGCAGTGACGGGGCCTGGGAGCAGTTCTTC. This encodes CASSDGAWEQFF.

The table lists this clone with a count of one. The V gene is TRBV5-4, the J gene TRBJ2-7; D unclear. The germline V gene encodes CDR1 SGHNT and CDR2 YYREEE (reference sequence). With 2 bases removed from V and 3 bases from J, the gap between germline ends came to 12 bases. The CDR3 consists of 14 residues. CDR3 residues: CASSLQTKNYEQYF. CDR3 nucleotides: TGTGCCAGCAGCTTACAGACAAAAAACTACGAGCAGTACTTC.

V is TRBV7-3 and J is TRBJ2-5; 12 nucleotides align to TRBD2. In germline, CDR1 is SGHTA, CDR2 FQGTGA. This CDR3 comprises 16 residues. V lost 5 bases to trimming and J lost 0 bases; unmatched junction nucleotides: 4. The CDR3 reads CASSPGTSGHQETQYF. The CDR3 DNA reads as TGTGCCAGCAGCCCCGGGACTAGCGGGCACCAAGAGACCCAGTACTTC. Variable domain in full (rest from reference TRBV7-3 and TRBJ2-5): GAGVSQTPSNKVTEKGKYVELRCDPISGHTALYWYRQSLGQGPEFLIYFQGTGAADDSGLPNDRFFAVRPEGSVSTLKIQRTERGDSAVYLCASSPGTSGHQETQYFGPGTRLLVL.

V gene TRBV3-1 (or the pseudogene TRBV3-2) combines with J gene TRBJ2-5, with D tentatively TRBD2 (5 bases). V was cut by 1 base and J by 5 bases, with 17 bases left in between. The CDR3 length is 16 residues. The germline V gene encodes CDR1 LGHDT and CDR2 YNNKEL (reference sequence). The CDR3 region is CASSQGGRRCRETQYF. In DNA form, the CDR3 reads TGTGCCAGCAGCCAAGGAGGACGGAGGTGCCGTGAGACCCAGTACTTC.